This T cell receptor (beta chain) comes out of a study of T cells after yellow fever vaccination. Findings of the study overall: Abundant clonotypes from the bulk population could have been carried over as contaminants into FACS-sorted repertoires. The CD4 compartment and the CD8 compartment contained a small share of clonotypes in common.

Universal primer sites and UMIs were introduced during 5'RACE template-switching synthesis of TCR cDNA. From the 5' RACE reads, TCRdb called clonotypes with MiXCR, one entry per CDR3 protein. The sample has 150,000 to 200,000 distinct CDR3 sequences, approximately 11% seen once. The sample holds a few counts of this clonotype. Its antigen remains unidentified. This sequence was found in a man between 18 and 35 years old who received the YFV17D yellow fever vaccine. This specimen was CD8+ T cells sorted from PBMCs, taken 15 days after the yellow fever booster vaccination.

In DNA, the CDR3 is TGTGCCAGCAGCCCCGACTGGGGGAATGAGCAGTTCTTC. Amino acids: CASSPDWGNEQFF. The chain carries TRBV7-9 and TRBJ2-1, with D perhaps TRBD1 or TRBD2 (5 bases each). Germline lookup yields CDR1 SEHNR and CDR2 FQNEAQ (reference sequence). V gave up 5 bases and J gave up 7 bases, with 12 bases separating them. The CDR3 spans 13 residues.